This TCR beta chain comes out of a study of early T cells in non-severe SARS-CoV-2 infection. Looking at the study overall: Chains from this unsorted whole-blood bulk RNA could not be paired.

Individual cDNA molecules each received unique molecular identifiers attached to them. TCRdb called the 5' RACE reads again in MiXCR, with one record for every CDR3 protein. This sample has 60,000 to 75,000 distinct CDR3 sequences, with roughly 10% found just once. Study results and limitations: VDJdb-based matching was biased toward anti-spike CD8 responses and missed private and CD4 specificities.

The CDR3 has 14 amino acids. V lost 3 bases and J 4 bases, leaving 10 bases between the germline ends. Germline CDR1 MNHEY, CDR2 SMNVEV (reference sequence). This clonotype was seen ten or more times. Its antigen is unknown. The receptor's source is an adult who was a healthcare worker with PCR-confirmed SARS-CoV-2 infection or an uninfected control (not recorded which). The genes are TRBV27 and TRBJ1-5; D possibly corresponds to TRBD1 (5 bases). The sample taken for sequencing was whole blood. CDR3 in DNA: TGTGCCAGCAGTTTGACGAGGGGTAATCAGCCCCAGCATTTT. It translates to CASSLTRGNQPQHF.